This T cell receptor beta chain was found in a study of technical replicates of blood from several donors. CDR1 SGHVS and CDR2 FNYEAQ come from the germline V gene. The CDR3 has 16 residues. V dropped 5 bases and J dropped 0; count of bases not matched to a gene: 5. Clones were sequenced by immunoSEQ multiplex PCR, and TCRdb holds only the in-frame ones, with some missing. The data hold about 82,000 clones, with under 95% observed a single time. The origin of this receptor is a human donor in good health. The chain joins TRBV7-6 to TRBJ2-2; 8 nucleotides align to TRBD1. The material sequenced was T cells isolated from PBMCs. CDR3 nucleotide sequence: TGTGCCAGCAGCCGATCAGGGGGCGCGAACACCGGGGAGCTGTTTTTT. This codes for CASSRSGGANTGELFF.